A selection of T cell receptor beta chains follows, all from one sample in a study of blood T cell repertoires in COVID-19. TCRdb's table, derived via immunoSEQ multiplex PCR, lists solely in-frame clones and lacks some. Of roughly 220,000 clones listed, roughly 84% are singletons. Input material: peripheral blood. Receptors were obtained from a woman aged 60-70 years with acute or convalescent COVID-19. Both conserved end residues are part of each CDR3. The D gene is left open where the match is weak. Rows may omit the clone size; those that give it use once, few, many or a size class.

>TRBJ1-6|TRBV19|NA|14|NA
CASTNLDSNSPLHF
TGTGCCAGTACCAACCTGGACAGTAATTCACCCCTCCACTTT
>TRBJ1-3|TRBV9|NA|15|NA
CASSVGILYGNTIYF
TGTGCCAGCAGCGTCGGAATACTATACGGAAACACCATATATTTT
>TRBJ1-2|TRBV11-2|NA|15|NA
CASSFSPLQGDGYTF
TGTGCCAGCAGCTTCTCCCCCCTTCAGGGTGACGGCTACACCTTC
>TRBJ1-2|TRBV7-2|NA|13|NA
CASSLESSYGYTF
TGTGCCAGCAGCTTAGAGAGTTCCTATGGCTACACCTTC
>TRBJ2-3|TRBV5-1|NA|17|NA
CASSLWKQGPSTDTQYF
TGCGCCAGCAGCTTGTGGAAACAGGGCCCCAGCACAGATACGCAGTATTTT
>TRBJ2-3|TRBV5-1|NA|15|NA
CASSLEFRGTDTQYF
TGCGCCAGCAGCTTGGAATTTAGGGGGACAGATACGCAGTATTTT
>TRBJ2-1|TRBV27|NA|14|NA
CASSPGGAYNEQFF
TGTGCCAGCAGTCCCGGGGGTGCCTACAATGAGCAGTTCTTC
>TRBJ2-7|TRBV10-3|NA|15|TRBD1
CAISAPGQGLLSQYF
TGTGCCATCAGTGCTCCGGGACAGGGGTTATTGTCGCAGTACTTC
>TRBJ1-1|TRBV19|NA|13|NA
CASSITPNTEAFF
TGTGCCAGTAGTATTACACCGAACACTGAAGCTTTCTTT
>TRBJ2-3|TRBV11-3|once|17|TRBD1
CASSSRSRGSGTDTQYF
TGTGCCAGCAGCTCCCGTTCCAGGGGGTCAGGCACAGATACGCAGTATTTT
>TRBJ2-3|TRBV29-1|NA|12|NA
CSVGGGTDTQYF
TGCAGCGTAGGGGGTGGCACAGATACGCAGTATTTT
>TRBJ1-1|TRBV5-1|NA|15|NA
CASSWGRVTNTEAFF
TGCGCCAGCAGCTGGGGGCGGGTAACGAACACTGAAGCTTTCTTT
>TRBJ1-1|TRBV25-1|NA|11|NA
CASIWNTEAFF
TGTGCCAGCATCTGGAACACTGAAGCTTTCTTT
>TRBJ1-3|TRBV2|once|15|NA
CASSLQRISGNTIYF
TGTGCCAGCAGCTTACAGAGAATCTCTGGAAACACCATATATTTT
>TRBJ1-1|TRBV4-1|few|16|TRBD1
CASSQDGRQGDTEAFF
TGCGCCAGCAGCCAAGATGGGCGACAGGGTGACACTGAAGCTTTCTTT
>TRBJ1-1|TRBV7-2|NA|15|NA
CASSPRGVRNTEAFF
TGTGCCAGCAGCCCCAGGGGAGTCCGGAACACTGAAGCTTTCTTT
>TRBJ1-2|TRBV19|once|14|NA
CASSSGAVNYGYTF
TGTGCCAGTAGTTCCGGAGCGGTTAACTATGGCTACACCTTC
>TRBJ1-4|TRBV28|NA|13|NA
CASSWERWGKLFF
TGTGCCAGCAGTTGGGAGAGGTGGGGAAAACTGTTTTTT
>TRBJ1-3|TRBV5-3|once|16|TRBD1
CARSMDREKAGNTIYF
TGTGCCAGAAGTATGGACAGGGAGAAGGCTGGAAACACCATATATTTT
>TRBJ1-2|TRBV7-2|once|13|NA
CASSLPGNYGYTF
TGTGCCAGCAGCCTCCCAGGGAACTATGGCTACACCTTC
>TRBJ2-1|TRBV6-5|few|15|TRBD2
CASSPTSGANNEQFF
TGTGCCAGCAGCCCGACTAGCGGGGCTAACAATGAGCAGTTCTTC
>TRBJ2-3|TRBV12-3/TRBV12-4|NA|13|TRBD2
CASTLAGSDTQYF
TGTGCCAGCACACTAGCGGGGTCAGATACGCAGTATTTT
>TRBJ2-2|TRBV18|NA|14|NA
CASSRISDTGELFF
TGTGCCAGCTCACGCATTTCGGACACCGGGGAGCTGTTTTTT
>TRBJ2-2|TRBV4-2|NA|12|NA
CASSLRTGELFF
TGTGCCAGCAGCCTCCGCACCGGGGAGCTGTTTTTT
>TRBJ1-2|TRBV14|NA|14|TRBD1
CASSPGTANYGYTF
TGTGCCAGCAGCCCGGGGACAGCTAACTATGGCTACACCTTC
>TRBJ1-1|TRBV4-3|NA|15|NA
CASSQDGQGSTEAFF
TGCGCCAGCAGCCAAGATGGGCAGGGGTCCACTGAAGCTTTCTTT
>TRBJ2-1|TRBV7-6|NA|17|NA
CASSLDLRGKTYNEQFF
TGTGCCAGCAGCTTAGATCTTCGGGGAAAAACCTACAATGAGCAGTTCTTC
>TRBJ2-3|TRBV7-2|NA|15|TRBD2
CASSLAAGGTDTQYF
TGTGCCAGCAGCTTAGCAGCGGGGGGCACAGATACGCAGTATTTT
>TRBJ1-1|TRBV18|NA|13|NA
CASSPRVDTEAFF
TGTGCCAGCTCACCGAGGGTGGACACTGAAGCTTTCTTT
>TRBJ2-3|TRBV4-2|NA|16|TRBD2
CASSQDGRGGSDTQYF
TGTGCCAGCAGCCAAGATGGGCGGGGGGGCTCAGATACGCAGTATTTT
>TRBJ1-1|TRBV7-9|NA|18|TRBD1
CASSLGFVVTGGKDEAFF
TGTGCCAGCAGCTTAGGCTTCGTGGTAACAGGGGGGAAGGATGAAGCTTTCTTT
>TRBJ2-5|TRBV6-5|NA|15|TRBD1
CASSTTGGLGETQYF
TGTGCCAGCAGCACGACAGGGGGTTTAGGAGAGACCCAGTACTTC
>TRBJ1-2|TRBV10-3|NA|13|NA
CAISESPGYGYTF
TGTGCCATCAGTGAGTCCCCCGGGTATGGCTACACCTTC
>TRBJ2-4|TRBV5-6|few|15|NA
CASSLLAGEKNIQYF
TGTGCCAGCAGCTTGTTGGCCGGAGAGAAGAACATTCAGTACTTC
>TRBJ1-4|TRBV28|few|14|NA
CASSDRMTDEKLFF
TGTGCCAGCAGTGATAGAATGACAGATGAAAAACTGTTTTTT
>TRBJ2-3|TRBV5-1|NA|17|TRBD2
CASSPGGGLMFTDTQYF
TGCGCCAGCAGCCCAGGCGGGGGGCTTATGTTCACAGATACGCAGTATTTT
>TRBJ1-6|TRBV4-1|NA|18|TRBD1
CASSQSGTGGLLNSPLHF
TGCGCCAGCAGCCAGTCCGGGACAGGGGGACTCCTAAATTCACCCCTCCACTTT
>TRBJ2-7|TRBV2|NA|14|NA
CASSYDGGSYEQYF
TGTGCCAGCAGTTACGACGGAGGCTCCTACGAGCAGTACTTC
>TRBJ1-2|TRBV7-9|NA|13|NA
CASSLSEGYGYTF
TGTGCCAGCAGCCTTTCGGAGGGCTATGGCTACACCTTC
>TRBJ2-3|TRBV7-2|NA|12|NA
CASSFMTDTQYF
TGTGCCAGCAGCTTCATGACAGATACGCAGTATTTT
>TRBJ2-3|TRBV3-1/TRBV3-2|NA|15|NA
CASSRTPARERSRYF
TGTGCCAGCAGCCGAACCCCGGCTAGGGAGAGATCCCGGTATTTT
>TRBJ1-5|TRBV6-2/TRBV6-3|once|15|NA
CASSPIGQKNQPQHF
TGTGCCAGCAGTCCCATCGGACAGAAAAATCAGCCCCAGCATTTT
>TRBJ2-5|TRBV18|NA|14|TRBD1
CASSPWTGTETQYF
TGTGCCAGCTCACCTTGGACAGGGACAGAGACCCAGTACTTC
>TRBJ1-1|TRBV6-6|NA|11|NA
CASSPTGEAFF
TGTGCCAGCAGCCCTACAGGGGAAGCTTTCTTT
>TRBJ1-2|TRBV29-1|NA|12|NA
CSGQDLNYGYTF
TGCAGCGGACAGGACTTGAACTATGGCTACACCTTC
>TRBJ2-4|TRBV10-1|NA|15|TRBD2
CASCRTSGAKNIQYF
TGCGCCAGCTGCCGGACTAGCGGGGCCAAAAACATTCAGTACTTC
>TRBJ1-2|TRBV24-1|NA|13|NA
CATSARVGYGYTF
TGTGCCACCAGTGCCAGGGTTGGGTATGGCTACACCTTC